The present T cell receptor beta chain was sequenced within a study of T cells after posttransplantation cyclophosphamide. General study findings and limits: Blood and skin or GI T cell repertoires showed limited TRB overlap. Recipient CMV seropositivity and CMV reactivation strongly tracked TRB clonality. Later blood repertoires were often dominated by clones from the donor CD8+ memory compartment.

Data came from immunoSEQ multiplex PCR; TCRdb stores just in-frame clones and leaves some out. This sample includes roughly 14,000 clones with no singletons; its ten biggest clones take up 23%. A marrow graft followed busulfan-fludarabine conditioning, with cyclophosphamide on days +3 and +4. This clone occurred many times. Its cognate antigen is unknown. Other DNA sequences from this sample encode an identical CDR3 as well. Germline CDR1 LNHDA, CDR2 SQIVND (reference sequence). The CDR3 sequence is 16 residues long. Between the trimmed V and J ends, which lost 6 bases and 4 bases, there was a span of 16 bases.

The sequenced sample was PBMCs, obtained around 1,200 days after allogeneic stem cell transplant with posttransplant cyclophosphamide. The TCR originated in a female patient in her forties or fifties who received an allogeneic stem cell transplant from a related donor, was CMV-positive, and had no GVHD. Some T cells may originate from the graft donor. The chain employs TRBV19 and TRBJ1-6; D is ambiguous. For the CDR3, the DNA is TGTGCCAGTAGCATATATGGGCGGGGTTATAATTCACCCCTCCACTTT. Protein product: CASSIYGRGYNSPLHF.